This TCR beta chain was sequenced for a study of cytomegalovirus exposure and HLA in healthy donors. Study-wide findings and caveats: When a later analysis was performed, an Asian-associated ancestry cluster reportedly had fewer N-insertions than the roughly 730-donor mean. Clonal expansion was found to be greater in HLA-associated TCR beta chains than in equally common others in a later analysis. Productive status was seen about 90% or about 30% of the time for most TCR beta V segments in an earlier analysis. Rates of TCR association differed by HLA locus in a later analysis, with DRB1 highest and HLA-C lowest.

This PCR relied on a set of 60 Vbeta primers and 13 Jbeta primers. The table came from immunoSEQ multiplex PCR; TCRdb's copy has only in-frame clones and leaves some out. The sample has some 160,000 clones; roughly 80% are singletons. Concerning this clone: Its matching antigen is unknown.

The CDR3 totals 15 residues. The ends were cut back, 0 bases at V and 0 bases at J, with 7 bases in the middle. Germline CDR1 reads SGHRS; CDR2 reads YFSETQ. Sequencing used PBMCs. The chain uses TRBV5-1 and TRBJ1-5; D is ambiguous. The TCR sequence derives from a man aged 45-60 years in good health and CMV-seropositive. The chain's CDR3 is CASSLGDNSNQPQHF. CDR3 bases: TGCGCCAGCAGCTTGGGAGATAATAGCAATCAGCCCCAGCATTTT.